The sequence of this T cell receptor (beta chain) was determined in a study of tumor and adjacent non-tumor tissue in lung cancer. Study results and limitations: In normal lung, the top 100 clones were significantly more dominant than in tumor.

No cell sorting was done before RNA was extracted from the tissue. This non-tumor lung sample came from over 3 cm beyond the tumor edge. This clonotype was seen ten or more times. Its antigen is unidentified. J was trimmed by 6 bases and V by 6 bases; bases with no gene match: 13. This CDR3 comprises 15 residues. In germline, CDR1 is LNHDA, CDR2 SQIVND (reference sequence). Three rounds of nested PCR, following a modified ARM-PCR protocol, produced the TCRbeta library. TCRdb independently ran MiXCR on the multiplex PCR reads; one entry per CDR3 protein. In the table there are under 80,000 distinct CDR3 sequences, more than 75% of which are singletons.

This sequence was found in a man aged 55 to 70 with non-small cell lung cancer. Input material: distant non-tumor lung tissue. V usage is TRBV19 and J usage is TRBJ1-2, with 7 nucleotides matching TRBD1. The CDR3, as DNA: TGTGCCAGTAGCTACCGACAGGGCCTCCTTGATGGCTACACCTTC. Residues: CASSYRQGLLDGYTF.